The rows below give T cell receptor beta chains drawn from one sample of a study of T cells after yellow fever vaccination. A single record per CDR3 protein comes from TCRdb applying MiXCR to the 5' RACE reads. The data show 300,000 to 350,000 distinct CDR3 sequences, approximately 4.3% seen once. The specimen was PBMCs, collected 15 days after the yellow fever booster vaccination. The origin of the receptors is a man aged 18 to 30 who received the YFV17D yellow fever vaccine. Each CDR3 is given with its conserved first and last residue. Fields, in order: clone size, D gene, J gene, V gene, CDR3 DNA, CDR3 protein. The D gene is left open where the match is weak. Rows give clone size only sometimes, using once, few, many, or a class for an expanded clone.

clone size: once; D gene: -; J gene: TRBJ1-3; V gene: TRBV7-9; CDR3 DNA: TGTGCCAGCAGCTTAATCCAGGCCTCTGGAAACACCATATATTTT; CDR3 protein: CASSLIQASGNTIYF
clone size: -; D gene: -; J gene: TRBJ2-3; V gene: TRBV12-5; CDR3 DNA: TGTGCTAGTGGTAGGGGGAACACAGATACGCAGTATTTT; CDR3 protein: CASGRGNTDTQYF
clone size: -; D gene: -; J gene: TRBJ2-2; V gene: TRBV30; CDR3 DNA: TGTGCCTGGAGTCCCGGGACTGCCGGGGAGCTGTTTTTT; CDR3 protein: CAWSPGTAGELFF
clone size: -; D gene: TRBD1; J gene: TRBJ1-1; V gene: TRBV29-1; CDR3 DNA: TGCAGCGTTCCCGACCCGGACAGGGCCTCCCCTGAAGCTTTCTTT; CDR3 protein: CSVPDPDRASPEAFF
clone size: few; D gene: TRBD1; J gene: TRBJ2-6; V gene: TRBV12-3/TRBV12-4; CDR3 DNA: TGTGCCAGCAGAGCTCCGACAGGGATCGGGGCCAACGTCCTGACTTTC; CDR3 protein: CASRAPTGIGANVLTF
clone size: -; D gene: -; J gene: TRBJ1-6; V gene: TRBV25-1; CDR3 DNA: TGTGCCAGCAGTGAATTCAGAGGGGGGCCTGGATCACCCCTCCACTTT; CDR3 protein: CASSEFRGGPGSPLHF
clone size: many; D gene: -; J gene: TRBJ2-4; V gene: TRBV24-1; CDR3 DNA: TGTGCCACCAGTGATTTGCGACAGAGAGCCAAAAACATTCAGTACTTC; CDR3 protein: CATSDLRQRAKNIQYF
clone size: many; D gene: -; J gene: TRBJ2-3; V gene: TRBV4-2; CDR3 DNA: TGTGCCAGCAGCCAAGAAGGAAGAGACTCGAATACGCAGTATTTT; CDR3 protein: CASSQEGRDSNTQYF
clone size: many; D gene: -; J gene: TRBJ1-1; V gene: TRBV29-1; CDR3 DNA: TGCAGCGTTGAGCGGGCGAACACTGAAGCTTTCTTT; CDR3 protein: CSVERANTEAFF
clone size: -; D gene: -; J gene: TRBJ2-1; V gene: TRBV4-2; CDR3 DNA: TGTGCCAGCAGCCAAGGCGGGCTCGATGAGCAGTTCTTC; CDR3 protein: CASSQGGLDEQFF
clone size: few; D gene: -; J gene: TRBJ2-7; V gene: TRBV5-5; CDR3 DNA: TGTGCCAGCAGCTTGGAGGGGGGCCAGTACTCCTACGAGCAGTACTTC; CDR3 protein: CASSLEGGQYSYEQYF
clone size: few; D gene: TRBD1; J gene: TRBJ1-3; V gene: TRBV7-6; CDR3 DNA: TGTGCCAGCAGCTGGGACAGTAACGGAAACACCATATATTTT; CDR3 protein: CASSWDSNGNTIYF
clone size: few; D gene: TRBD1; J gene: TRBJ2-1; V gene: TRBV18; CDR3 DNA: TGTGCCAGCTCACCCGGGACAGGATATAACAATGAGCAGTTCTTC; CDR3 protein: CASSPGTGYNNEQFF
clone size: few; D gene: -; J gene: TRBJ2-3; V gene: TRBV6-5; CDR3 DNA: TGTGCCAGCAGTCTCCAGGGTCTGATAGATACGCAGTATTTT; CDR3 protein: CASSLQGLIDTQYF
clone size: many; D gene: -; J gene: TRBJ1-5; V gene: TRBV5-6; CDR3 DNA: TGTGCCAGCAGCTTGGGCAGGGCCATACATCAGCCCCAGCATTTT; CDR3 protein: CASSLGRAIHQPQHF
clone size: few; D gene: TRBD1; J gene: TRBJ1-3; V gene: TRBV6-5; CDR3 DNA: TGTGCCAGCAGACTGACAGGGTCTGGAAACACCATATATTTT; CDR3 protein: CASRLTGSGNTIYF
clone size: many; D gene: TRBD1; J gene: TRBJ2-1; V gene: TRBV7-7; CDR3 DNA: TGTGCCAGCAGCCAGGACAGGGGGAATGAGCAGTTCTTC; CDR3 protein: CASSQDRGNEQFF
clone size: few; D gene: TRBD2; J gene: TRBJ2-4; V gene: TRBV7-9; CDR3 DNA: TGTGCCAGCAGCCCCGGTGGGGGGGGCATTCAGTACTTC; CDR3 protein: CASSPGGGGIQYF
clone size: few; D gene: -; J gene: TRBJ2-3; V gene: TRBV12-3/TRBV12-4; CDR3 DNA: TGTGCCAGCAAAAGAGGGCGGGGCGCAGATACGCAGTATTTT; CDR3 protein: CASKRGRGADTQYF
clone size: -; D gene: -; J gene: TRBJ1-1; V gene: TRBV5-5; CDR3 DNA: TGTGCCAGCAGCCCTCCCCCCAGCCAGGAGCCTGAAGCTTTCTTT; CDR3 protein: CASSPPPSQEPEAFF
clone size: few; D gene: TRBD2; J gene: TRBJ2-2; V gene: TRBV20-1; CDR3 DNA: TGCAGTGCTACTAGCGGGGACTCCACCGGGGAGCTGTTTTTT; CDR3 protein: CSATSGDSTGELFF
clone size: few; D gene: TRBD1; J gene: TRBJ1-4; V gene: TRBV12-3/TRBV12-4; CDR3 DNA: TGTGCCAGCAGTTTAGACAGTCAGGGGGGACTGTTTTTT; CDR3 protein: CASSLDSQGGLFF
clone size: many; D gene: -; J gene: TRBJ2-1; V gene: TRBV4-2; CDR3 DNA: TGTGCCAGCAGCCAAGAAGGGACCGGGACCACGGGCAATGAGCAGTTCTTC; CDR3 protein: CASSQEGTGTTGNEQFF
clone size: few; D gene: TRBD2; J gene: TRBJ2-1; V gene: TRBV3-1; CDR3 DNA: TGTGCCAGCAGCCACGACCCCGGACTAGAAGGAAATGAGCAGTTCTTC; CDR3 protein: CASSHDPGLEGNEQFF
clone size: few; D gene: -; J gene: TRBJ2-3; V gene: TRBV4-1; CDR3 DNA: TGCGCCAGCAGCCAAGATTTTGATACGCAGTATTTT; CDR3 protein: CASSQDFDTQYF
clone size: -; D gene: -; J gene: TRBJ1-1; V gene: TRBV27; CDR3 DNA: TGTGCCAGCAGTTTATCGGGGGGCGCGGGCACTGAAGCTTTCTTT; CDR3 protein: CASSLSGGAGTEAFF
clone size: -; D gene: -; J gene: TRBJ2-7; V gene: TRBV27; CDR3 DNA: TGTGCCAGCAGTCACAGCTCTTACGAGCAGTACTTC; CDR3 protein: CASSHSSYEQYF
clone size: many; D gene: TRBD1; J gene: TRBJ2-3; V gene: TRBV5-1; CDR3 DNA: TGCGCCAGCAGCATCCCGACAGGGGTAGTGAATACGCAGTATTTT; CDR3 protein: CASSIPTGVVNTQYF
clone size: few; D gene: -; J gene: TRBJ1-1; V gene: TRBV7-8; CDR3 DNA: TGTGCCAGCAGCCCCGCGGAACAAACTTTCTTT; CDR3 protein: CASSPAEQTFF
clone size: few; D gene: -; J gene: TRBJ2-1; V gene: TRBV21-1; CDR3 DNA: TGTGCCAGCAGCAATTGGTCTAGCGGGGGGGCAGGGAATGAGCAGTTCTTC; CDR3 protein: CASSNWSSGGAGNEQFF
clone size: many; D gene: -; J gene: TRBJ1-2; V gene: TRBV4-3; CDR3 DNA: TGCGCCAGCAGCCAGAACATCGACTATGGCTACACCTTC; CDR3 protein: CASSQNIDYGYTF
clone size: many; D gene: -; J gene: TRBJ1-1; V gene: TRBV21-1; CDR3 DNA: TGTGCCAGCAGCAAAACAGGGGCCGTAGGCACTGAAGCTTTCTTT; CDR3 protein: CASSKTGAVGTEAFF
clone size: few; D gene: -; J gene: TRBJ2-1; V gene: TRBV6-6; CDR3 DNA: TGTGCCAGCAGTTACTCGAGTATTAACAATGAGCAGTTCTTC; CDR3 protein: CASSYSSINNEQFF
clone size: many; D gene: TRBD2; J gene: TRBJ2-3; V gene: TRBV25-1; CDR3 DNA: TGTGCCAGCAGCCCTCGGCGGGGGTTGACTAGCACAGATACGCAGTATTTT; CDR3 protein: CASSPRRGLTSTDTQYF
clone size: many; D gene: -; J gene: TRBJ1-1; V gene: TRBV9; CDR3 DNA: TGTGCCAGCAGCGAACAGGGTTCGGGAACTGAAGCTTTCTTT; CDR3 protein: CASSEQGSGTEAFF
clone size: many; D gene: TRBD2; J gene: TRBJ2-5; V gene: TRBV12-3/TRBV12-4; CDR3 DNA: TGTGCCAGCAATCCGAGCGGGGGATCCCAAGAGACCCAGTACTTC; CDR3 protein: CASNPSGGSQETQYF
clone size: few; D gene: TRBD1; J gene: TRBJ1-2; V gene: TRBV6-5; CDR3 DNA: TGTGCCAGCAGCCAGACAGGGAAGGGAGGCTACACCTTC; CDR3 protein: CASSQTGKGGYTF
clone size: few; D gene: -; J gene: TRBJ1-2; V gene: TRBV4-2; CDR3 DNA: TGTGCCAGCAGCCAAGAACAGGATTATGGCTACACCTTC; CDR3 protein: CASSQEQDYGYTF
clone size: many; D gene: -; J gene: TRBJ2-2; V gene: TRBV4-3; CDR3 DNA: TGCGCCAGCAGCCAAGATATTGTGGGGACGGGCACCGGGGAGCTGTTTTTT; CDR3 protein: CASSQDIVGTGTGELFF
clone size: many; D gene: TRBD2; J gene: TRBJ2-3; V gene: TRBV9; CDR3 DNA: TGTGCCAGCAGCGTAGGTGCGGGGGGGAACACAGATACGCAGTATTTT; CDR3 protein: CASSVGAGGNTDTQYF
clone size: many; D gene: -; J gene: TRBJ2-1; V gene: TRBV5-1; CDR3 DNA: TGCGCCAGCAGCTTGGAAGGGGCGCAGTTCTTC; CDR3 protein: CASSLEGAQFF
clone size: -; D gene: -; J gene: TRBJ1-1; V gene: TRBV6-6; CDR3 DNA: TGTGCCAGCAGCGCACAGGGAACTGCTGAAGCTTTCTTT; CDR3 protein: CASSAQGTAEAFF
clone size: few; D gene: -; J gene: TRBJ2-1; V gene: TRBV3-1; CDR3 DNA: TGTGCCAGCAGCCAAAGTTCGGGGAATGAGCAGTTCTTC; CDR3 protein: CASSQSSGNEQFF
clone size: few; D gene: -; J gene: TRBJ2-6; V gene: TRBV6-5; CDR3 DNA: TGTGCCAGCACCCCGAACGGGGCCAACGTCCTGACTTTC; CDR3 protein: CASTPNGANVLTF
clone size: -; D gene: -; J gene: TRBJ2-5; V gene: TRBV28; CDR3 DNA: TGTGCCAGCAGCAGCCCCCATTATAAGAGGTACCAAGAGACCCAGTACTTC; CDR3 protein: CASSSPHYKRYQETQYF
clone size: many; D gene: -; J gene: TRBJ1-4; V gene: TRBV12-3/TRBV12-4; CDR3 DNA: TGTGCCAGCAGTGATGGGCGGGGGTATGAAAAACTGTTTTTT; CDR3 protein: CASSDGRGYEKLFF
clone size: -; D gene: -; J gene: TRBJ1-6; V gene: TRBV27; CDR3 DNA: TGTGCCAGCAGCCCCCCCGGGTGGGGTTCACCCCTCCACTTT; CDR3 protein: CASSPPGWGSPLHF
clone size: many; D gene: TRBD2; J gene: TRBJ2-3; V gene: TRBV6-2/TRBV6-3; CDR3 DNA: TGTGCCAGCACACCCCGGCGGGGGGGAGATACGCAGTATTTT; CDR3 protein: CASTPRRGGDTQYF
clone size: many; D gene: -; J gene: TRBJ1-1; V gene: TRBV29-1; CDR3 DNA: TGCAGCGGCACAGTAGAAGCTTTCTTT; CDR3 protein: CSGTVEAFF
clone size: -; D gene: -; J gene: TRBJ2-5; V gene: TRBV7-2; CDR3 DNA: TGTGCCAGCAGCTTCCAGGGGGGGAGGGGAGAGACCCAGTACTTC; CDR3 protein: CASSFQGGRGETQYF
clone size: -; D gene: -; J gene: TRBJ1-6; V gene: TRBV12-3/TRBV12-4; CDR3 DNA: TGTGCCAGCTGGCCGGGACGACCGGAGGAACCCCTCCACTTT; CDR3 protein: CASWPGRPEEPLHF
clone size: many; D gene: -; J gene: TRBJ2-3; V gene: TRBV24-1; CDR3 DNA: TGTGCCACCAGTGATTCCTCGGAAGCGCGCTCAAATACGCAGTATTTT; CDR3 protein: CATSDSSEARSNTQYF
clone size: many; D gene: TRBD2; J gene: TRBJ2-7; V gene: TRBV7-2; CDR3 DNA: TGTGCCAGCAGCTCCCGTATGGGGGGGGAGCAGTACTTC; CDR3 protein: CASSSRMGGEQYF